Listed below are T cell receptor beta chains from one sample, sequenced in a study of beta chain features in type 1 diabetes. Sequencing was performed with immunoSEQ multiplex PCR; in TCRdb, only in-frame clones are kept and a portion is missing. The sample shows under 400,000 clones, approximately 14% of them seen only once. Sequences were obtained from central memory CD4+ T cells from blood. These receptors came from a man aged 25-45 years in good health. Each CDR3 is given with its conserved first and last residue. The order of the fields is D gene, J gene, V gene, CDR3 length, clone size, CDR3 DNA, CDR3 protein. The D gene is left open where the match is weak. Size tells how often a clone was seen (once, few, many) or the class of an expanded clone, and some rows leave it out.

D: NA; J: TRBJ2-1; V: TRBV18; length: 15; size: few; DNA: TGTGCCAGCTCACCAGGGGGACGTCTAGACAATGAGCAGTTCTTC; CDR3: CASSPGGRLDNEQFF
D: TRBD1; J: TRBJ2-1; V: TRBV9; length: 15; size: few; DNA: TGTGCCAGCAGCGTCACCGGGACAGGGGACAATGAGCAGTTCTTC; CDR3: CASSVTGTGDNEQFF
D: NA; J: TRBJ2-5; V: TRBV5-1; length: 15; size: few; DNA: TGCGCCAGCAGCCAAGGTAGACAGGTACAAGAGACCCAGTACTTC; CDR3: CASSQGRQVQETQYF
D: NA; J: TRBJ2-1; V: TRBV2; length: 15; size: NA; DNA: TGTGCCAGCAGTGTTTTGGTTAGGAGTGGGAATGAGCAGTTCTTC; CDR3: CASSVLVRSGNEQFF
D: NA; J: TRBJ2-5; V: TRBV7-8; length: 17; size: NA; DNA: TGTGCCAGCAGCTTACTGTTCGTCCAACGGGATGGGGAGACCCAGTACTTC; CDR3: CASSLLFVQRDGETQYF
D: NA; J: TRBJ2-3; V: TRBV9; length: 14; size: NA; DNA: TGTGCCAGCAGCGAGGGGCGGGGCGAATTCCCGCAGTATTTT; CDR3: CASSEGRGEFPQYF
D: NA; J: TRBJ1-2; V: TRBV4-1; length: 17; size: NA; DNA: TGCGCCAGCAGCCAAGGGCCTCAGCAAAGTCGTAACTATGGCTACACCTTC; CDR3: CASSQGPQQSRNYGYTF
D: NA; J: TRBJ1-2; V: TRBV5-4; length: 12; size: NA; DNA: TGTGCCAGCAGCCCGGACAGAGCTGGCTACACCTTC; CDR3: CASSPDRAGYTF
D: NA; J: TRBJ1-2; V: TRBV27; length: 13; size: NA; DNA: TGTGCCAGCAGTCTGGCCCTGCACGGGGGCTACACCTTC; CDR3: CASSLALHGGYTF
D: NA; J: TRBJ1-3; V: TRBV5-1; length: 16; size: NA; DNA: TGCGCCAGCGCAGAAGGAACAGGCTACTCTGGAAACACCATATATTTT; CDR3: CASAEGTGYSGNTIYF
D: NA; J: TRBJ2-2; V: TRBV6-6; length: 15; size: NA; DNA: TGTGCCAGCAGTTACTCCAGAGCGAACACCGGGGAGCTGTTTTTT; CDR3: CASSYSRANTGELFF
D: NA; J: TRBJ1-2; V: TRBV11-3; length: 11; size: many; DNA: TGTGCCAGCAGCTCCGGGGTTGGCTACACCTTC; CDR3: CASSSGVGYTF
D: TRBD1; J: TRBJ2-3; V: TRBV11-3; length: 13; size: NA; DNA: TGTGCCAGCAGCCGGGACAGGGCAGATACGCAGTATTTT; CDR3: CASSRDRADTQYF
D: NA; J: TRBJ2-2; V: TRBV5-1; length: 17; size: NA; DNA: TGCGCCAGCAGTAAAACCGGGGTAGGCGGTTTTTCCGGGGAGCTGTTTTTT; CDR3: CASSKTGVGGFSGELFF
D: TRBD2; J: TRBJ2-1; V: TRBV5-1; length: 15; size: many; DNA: TGCGCCAGCAGCCTGAACCTAGCGGGAGTGGATGAGCAGTTCTTC; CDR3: CASSLNLAGVDEQFF
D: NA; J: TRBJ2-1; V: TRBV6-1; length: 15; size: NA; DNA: TGTGCCAGCGGGGGTGCCCGGAGAGGCGTCTATGAGCAGTTCTTC; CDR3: CASGGARRGVYEQFF
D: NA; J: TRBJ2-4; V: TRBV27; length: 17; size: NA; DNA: TGTGCCAGCAGTTCCCTTGCAGGGCTGGCAGCCAAAAACATTCAGTACTTC; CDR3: CASSSLAGLAAKNIQYF
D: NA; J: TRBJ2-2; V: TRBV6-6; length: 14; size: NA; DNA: TGTGCCAGCAGGCGTTCAGGGTCCATCGGGGAGCTGTTTTTT; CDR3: CASRRSGSIGELFF
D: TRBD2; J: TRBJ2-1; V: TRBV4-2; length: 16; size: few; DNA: TGTGCCAGCAGCCAGCGTGGACTAGCTACCTACAATGAGCAGTTCTTC; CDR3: CASSQRGLATYNEQFF
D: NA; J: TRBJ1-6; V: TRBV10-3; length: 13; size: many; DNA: TGTGCCATCAGTAAACAGGGAGATTCACCCCTCCACTTT; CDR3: CAISKQGDSPLHF